These 11 T cell receptor beta chains were all obtained from the same sample, sequenced in a study of blood T cell repertoires in COVID-19. Using immunoSEQ multiplex PCR, the repertoire was profiled, and TCRdb retains in-frame clones only, with some absent. The table lists some 140,000 clones, around 87% of them singletons. Sequenced: peripheral blood. These receptors all come from a man in his sixties or seventies with active COVID-19.

The chain uses TRBV7-4 and TRBJ1-3, with 7 bases matching TRBD1. J was trimmed by 0 bases and V by 1 base; bases with no gene match: 15. Per the germline V gene, CDR1 is SGHVT and CDR2 is SQSDAQ. The CDR3 covers 20 residues. CDR3 residues: CASSLGHIPGQKSSGNTIYF. The DNA of the CDR3 is TGTGCCAGCAGCTTAGGTCACATACCGGGACAGAAGAGCTCTGGAAACACCATATATTTT.

The chain links TRBV2 to TRBJ1-5; D gene unclear. V was shortened by 3 bases and J by 0 bases, with 6 bases between the two germline ends. CDR3 size: 14 residues. CDR1 is SNHLY, CDR2 FYNNEI, per germline. For the CDR3, the DNA is TGTGCCAGCAGTGAGACATTTAGCAATCAGCCCCAGCATTTT. This translates into CASSETFSNQPQHF.

This chain uses TRBV24-1 with TRBJ2-2, with 8 bases that match TRBD1. Germline V gene lookup returns CDR1 KGHDR and CDR2 SFDVKD. Germline trimming cut 9 bases from V and 5 bases from J; bases unmatched to any gene: 4. This CDR3 is 13 amino acids long. For the CDR3, the DNA is TGTGCCACCCAGGGGGCGCGGACCGGGGAGCTGTTTTTT. Its translation: CATQGARTGELFF.

This clone was seen a few times. For the CDR3, the DNA is TGTGCCAGCAGTTCTCATCAGGGGGCCAGTTCACCCCTCCACTTT. It yields the protein CASSSHQGASSPLHF. J is TRBJ1-6 and V is TRBV28; TRBD1 aligns across 8 bases. Looked up from germline, CDR1 is MDHEN and CDR2 is SYDVKM. Trimming took 4 bases from V and 9 from J; bases not matched to a gene: 8. CDR3 length equals 15 residues.

The chain is built from TRBV28 and TRBJ2-1, with 12 bases that match TRBD2. V gave up 5 bases and J gave up 8 bases; unmatched junction bases: 16. CDR1 is MDHEN and CDR2 is SYDVKM in the germline V gene. There are 18 residues in the CDR3. The CDR3 DNA reads TGTGCCAGCAGTACCCCTAGCGGGAGGGCCCAGGGGTTGGATGAGCAGTTCTTC. Translated: CASSTPSGRAQGLDEQFF.

The chain is built from TRBV6-2 or TRBV6-3 and TRBJ2-7; 7 bases are shared with TRBD2. Germline CDR1 MNHEY, CDR2 SVGEGT. The CDR3 length is 17 residues. The V segment lost 5 bases and the J segment 0 bases; nucleotides outside the gene matches: 13. Here the CDR3 DNA reads TGTGCCAGCAGTCCGCTCAAGCCCCGGGACTACTCCTACGAGCAGTACTTC. This codes for CASSPLKPRDYSYEQYF.

This clone appeared once. V gene TRBV9 combines with J gene TRBJ1-1, with a weak D call TRBD1 (5 bases). The CDR3 is 14 residues long. Germline loops: CDR1 SGDLS, CDR2 YYNGEE. Trimming removed 0 bases from V and 5 bases from J, with 11 bases in between. The CDR3 loop is CASSVVSGVTEAFF. The CDR3 DNA reads TGTGCCAGCAGCGTAGTATCGGGGGTGACTGAAGCTTTCTTT.

The chain combines TRBV5-1 with TRBJ1-1; D call uncertain. The germline gives CDR1 SGHRS, CDR2 YFSETQ. The V and J ends lost 0 bases and 1 base respectively, with 7 bases between them. This CDR3 comprises 14 residues. CDR3 coding DNA: TGCGCCAGCAGCTTGGGTGGCACGAACACTGAAGCTTTCTTT. Translated: CASSLGGTNTEAFF.

V gene TRBV14 combines with J gene TRBJ2-1, with D perhaps matching TRBD2 (5 bases). CDR1 SGHDN and CDR2 FVKESK come from the germline V gene. The CDR3 runs to 15 residues. V lost 4 bases to trimming and J lost 6 bases, with 16 bases between them. CDR3 coding DNA: TGTGCCAGCAGCCCCTCCTGGGTGAGGGCCAATGAGCAGTTCTTC. It specifies CASSPSWVRANEQFF. The full variable domain, in which reference TRBV14 and TRBJ2-1 provide the parts outside the CDR3, is EAGVTQFPSHSVIEKGQTVTLRCDPISGHDNLYWYRRVMGKEIKFLLHFVKESKQDESGMPNNRFLAERTGGTYSTLKVQPAELEDSGVYFCASSPSWVRANEQFFGPGTRLTVL.

The V gene is TRBV5-1, the J gene TRBJ1-2; no reliable D call. The CDR3 covers 14 residues. V lost 1 base and J lost 8, with 15 bases in between. From germline, CDR1 is SGHRS and CDR2 YFSETQ. The CDR3 DNA follows: TGCGCCAGCAGCTTGAACGCCGGGGAAGGGGGCTACACCTTC. As protein: CASSLNAGEGGYTF.

This chain uses TRBV10-3 with TRBJ2-3; TRBD2 is a possible D gene (5 bases). Trimming cost V 2 bases and J 4 bases, with 7 bases left between them. The CDR3 runs 13 residues. Germline V CDR1 and CDR2: ENHRY, SYGVKD. The CDR3 DNA follows: TGTGCCATCAGTGAGGGGAGCCCAGATACGCAGTATTTT. Residues: CAISEGSPDTQYF.